These 30 T cell receptor beta chains were all obtained from the same sample, sequenced in a study of Tregs in tolerant kidney transplant recipients. Data came from immunoSEQ multiplex PCR; TCRdb stores just in-frame clones and leaves some out. The record lists about 52,000 clones, of which the ten most abundant hold roughly 0.89%. The sample was CD4+ T cells from blood, taken before the transplant. The receptor set was obtained from a human donor who received a combined kidney and bone marrow transplant.

Remarks on this clone: Sequencing ends 3 residues short of the CDR3 end; the germline J gene provides the rest. V gene TRBV19 combines with J gene TRBJ2-3, with D hard to call. CDR1 and CDR2 from the germline V gene are LNHDA and SQIVND (reference sequence). CDR3 length: 16 residues. V gave up 3 bases and J gave up 6 bases, with 19 bases separating them. The CDR3 is CASSIGWNQQGDTQYF. The covered CDR3 bases are TGTGCCAGTAGTATTGGGTGGAACCAACAAGGGGATACG.

Note on this clone: Coverage ceases 3 residues before the CDR3 finishes, and the germline J gene fills in the end. The genes are TRBV30 and TRBJ2-5, with a tentative D call TRBD2 (6 bases). The germline CDR1 and CDR2 sequences are GTSNPN and SVGIG (reference sequence). Between the trimmed V and J ends, which lost 6 bases and 4 bases, there was a span of 15 bases. This CDR3 is 13 amino acids long. CDR3: CACGGQTSETQYF. The sequenced CDR3 bases are TGTGCCTGCGGAGGGCAAACTTCAGAGACC.

As concerns this clone: The DNA ends 3 residues before the CDR3 does, and the rest of the CDR3 is filled in from the germline J gene. This sequence joins TRBV19 and TRBJ2-5; 8 bases agree with TRBD1. V lost 4 bases to trimming and J lost 7 bases; unmatched junction nucleotides: 11. This CDR3 region has 15 residues. Per germline, CDR1 LNHDA and CDR2 SQIVND (reference sequence). The sequenced CDR3 bases are TGTGCCAGTAGTAGAGGGACAGGAGGATCAAGGACC. As protein: CASSRGTGGSRT. The CDR3 in full is CASSRGTGGSRTQYF.

Turning to this clone: The DNA ends 3 residues before the CDR3 does, and the rest of the CDR3 is filled in from the germline J gene. The V gene is TRBV7-6, the J gene TRBJ2-5; 9 positions match TRBD2. This CDR3 region has 17 residues. V gave up 4 bases and J gave up 1 base; unmatched junction bases: 10. Germline CDR1 is SGHVS and CDR2 is FNYEAQ. The CDR3: CASSSTLSGSAQETQYF. The CDR3 DNA, read in part, is TGTGCCAGCAGCTCTACCCTTAGCGGGAGTGCCCAAGAGACC.

Worth noting for this clone: The read halts 3 residues ahead of the CDR3 end, with the missing end drawn from the germline J gene. The gene calls are TRBV5-6 and TRBJ1-1; no reliable D call. This CDR3 has 13 residues. Germline V CDR1 and CDR2: SGHDT, YYEEEE. V dropped 0 bases and J dropped 4 bases, with 7 bases sitting between them. CDR3 sequence reads: CASSLARLTEAFF. The CDR3 DNA, read in part, is TGTGCCAGCAGCTTGGCGAGGCTCACTGAA.

Comments on this clone: With the read ending 3 residues before the CDR3 end, the germline J gene is used to fill in that end. The chain combines TRBV5-1 with TRBJ2-1; D is unclear. The CDR3 has 14 amino acids. Germline V CDR1 and CDR2: SGHRS, YFSETQ. V was clipped by 3 bases and J by 0 bases, with 7 bases between them. The CDR3 sequence is CASSSLFSYNEQFF. The sequenced CDR3 bases are TGCGCCAGCAGCTCTCTTTTCTCCTACAATGAG.

As to this clone: The observed sequence ends 3 residues before the CDR3 terminus, with the missing tail filled in from the germline J gene. The chain recombines TRBV6-1 with TRBJ2-1, with 14 nucleotides matching TRBD2. V was clipped by 4 bases and J by 9 bases; unmatched bases: 5. Germline V gene data show CDR1 as MNHNS and CDR2 as SASEGT. The CDR3 is 15 amino acids. The CDR3 spells CASSVGTSGRGEQFF. The sequenced CDR3 bases are TGTGCCAGCAGTGTCGGGACTAGCGGGAGAGGTGAG.

Concerning this clone: The read terminates 3 residues before the CDR3 end, so the remaining end is supplied by the germline J gene. J is TRBJ2-1 and V is TRBV7-6, with a tentative D call TRBD2 (5 bases). There are 13 residues in the CDR3. CDR1 and CDR2 from the germline V gene are SGHVS and FNYEAQ. Trimming pared 5 bases from V and 6 bases from J, leaving 11 bases between. The CDR3 bases that were read are TGTGCCAGCAGCAGCAGCCGGGGCAATGAG. It translates to CASSSSRGNE. The whole CDR3 region reads CASSSSRGNEQFF. Looking up the rest from reference TRBV7-6 and TRBJ2-1 gives the full variable domain: GAGVSQSPRYKVTKRGQDVALRCDPISGHVSLYWYRQALGQGPEFLTYFNYEAQQDKSGLPNDRFSAERPEGSISTLTIQRTEQRDSAMYRCASSSSRGNEQFFGPGTRLTVL.

Notes on this clone: The CDR3 extends 3 residues past the end of the read, so its final part is completed from the germline J gene. The chain is built from TRBV5-6 and TRBJ2-5, with TRBD1 identical over 10 bases. CDR1 is SGHDT and CDR2 is YYEEEE in the germline V gene. Trimming cost V 3 bases and J 5 bases; bases outside gene matches: 4. The CDR3 contains 14 residues. The CDR3 bases that were read are TGTGCCAGCAGCTCGGGACAGGGGATGGAGACC. Its translation is CASSSGQGMET. The whole CDR3 protein is CASSSGQGMETQYF.

As regards this clone: The read falls 3 residues short of the CDR3 end, and the missing part is taken from the germline J gene. V and J are TRBV19 and TRBJ2-1; 7 bases are shared with TRBD2. Per the germline V gene, CDR1 is LNHDA and CDR2 is SQIVND (reference sequence). Trimming removed 8 bases from V and 3 bases from J; junction bases left unmatched: 10. CDR3 length: 15 residues. CDR3 DNA (partial): TGTGCCAGTGCCCCGGGGAGGGAGAGCTACAATGAG. As protein: CASAPGRESYNE. The complete CDR3 reads CASAPGRESYNEQFF. Variable domain in full (rest from reference TRBV19 and TRBJ2-1): DGGITQSPKYLFRKEGQNVTLSCEQNLNHDAMYWYRQDPGQGLRLIYYSQIVNDFQKGDIAEGYSVSREKKESFPLTVTSAQKNPTAFYLCASAPGRESYNEQFFGPGTRLTVL.

Worth noting for this clone: The sequence runs out 3 residues before the end of the CDR3; the remainder is reconstructed from the germline J gene. This rearrangement joins TRBV19 to TRBJ2-2; tentatively, D is TRBD1 (6 bases). V lost 5 bases, J lost 1 base, and 14 bases lay in between. CDR1 is LNHDA, CDR2 SQIVND, per germline (reference sequence). The CDR3 covers 16 residues. Incomplete CDR3 DNA: TGTGCCAGTAGTGGCCGGGACACAAAGAACACCGGGGAG. This codes for CASSGRDTKNTGE. The entire CDR3 is CASSGRDTKNTGELFF. The full variable domain, with the rest looked up from reference TRBV19 and TRBJ2-2, is DGGITQSPKYLFRKEGQNVTLSCEQNLNHDAMYWYRQDPGQGLRLIYYSQIVNDFQKGDIAEGYSVSREKKESFPLTVTSAQKNPTAFYLCASSGRDTKNTGELFFGEGSRLTVL.

With regard to this clone: The read stops 3 residues short of the end of the CDR3; the missing end is completed from the germline J gene. This rearrangement joins TRBV2 to TRBJ2-2; 9 bases agree with TRBD1. The J segment lost 4 bases and the V segment lost 9 bases, leaving 9 bases of the junction unmatched. Germline-derived CDR1 and CDR2 are SNHLY and FYNNEI. The CDR3 length is 15 residues. CDR3 region: CASRTGTGFTGELFF. The CDR3 bases that were read are TGTGCCAGTAGGACCGGGACAGGGTTCACCGGGGAG.

With regard to this clone: The junction and the germline gene differ at one end; a read error may be behind it. The CDR3 end lies 3 residues beyond the end of the read and is filled in from the germline J gene. The chain has TRBV11-3 and TRBJ2-3; either TRBD1 or TRBD2 may supply D (5 bases each). Germline V lookup: CDR1 SGHNT, CDR2 YENEEA. CDR3 size: 15 residues. The covered CDR3 bases are TGTGCCAGCAGCTTAAAGTATGGGAGCACAGGTACG. Protein product: CASSLKYGSTGT. The CDR3, in full, reads CASSLKYGSTGTQYF.

In the case of this clone: Read sequence stops 3 residues before the CDR3 end, and the germline J gene provides the missing end. The rearrangement links TRBV20-1 to TRBJ2-3; a weak D match, TRBD2 (5 bases). Germline V CDR1 and CDR2: DFQATT, SNEGSKA (reference sequence). The CDR3 runs 13 residues. Trimming pared 4 bases from V and 6 bases from J, leaving 14 bases between. The part of the CDR3 DNA that was read is TGCAGTGCTACTCCCCTACAGCGGGATACG. Translating it yields CSATPLQRDT. The full CDR3 is CSATPLQRDTQYF.

To note about this clone: The read gets to within 3 residues of the CDR3 end, and the germline J gene fills in the rest. V usage is TRBV5-1 and J usage is TRBJ1-2, with D maybe TRBD1 (5 bases). Trimming removed 5 bases from V and 1 base from J, with 21 bases in between. This CDR3 contains 17 residues. The germline V gene has CDR1 SGHRS and CDR2 YFSETQ. The CDR3 sequence is CASSSSPGDRRNYGYTF. CDR3 DNA (partial): TGCGCCAGCAGTTCATCCCCGGGGGACCGACGTAACTATGGC. The variable domain in full, completed from reference TRBV5-1 and TRBJ1-2, reads KAGVTQTPRYLIKTRGQQVTLSCSPISGHRSVSWYQQTPGQGLQFLFEYFSETQRNKGNFPGRFSGRQFSNSRSEMNVSTLELGDSALYLCASSSSPGDRRNYGYTFGSGTRLTVV.

Comment on this clone: The read finishes 3 residues shy of the CDR3 end, and the germline J gene is used to complete it. The V gene is TRBV19, the J gene TRBJ1-1, with TRBD1 matching over 11 bases. This CDR3 comprises 14 residues. Germline V lookup: CDR1 LNHDA, CDR2 SQIVND (reference sequence). The trim removed 7 bases at V and 4 bases at J, leaving 5 bases unmatched. Incomplete CDR3 DNA: TGTGCCAGTACTAGGACAGGGGGCGTCACTGAA. It codes for CASTRTGGVTE. The CDR3 in its entirety is CASTRTGGVTEAFF.

For this clone: The CDR3 extends 3 residues past the end of the read, so its final part is completed from the germline J gene. The chain employs TRBV7-9 and TRBJ2-3, with D hard to call. This CDR3 contains 12 residues. The V end was cut by 3 bases, the J end by 6 bases, with 7 bases between. CDR1 is SEHNR, CDR2 FQNEAQ, per germline (reference sequence). The CDR3 DNA, read in part, is TGTGCCAGCAGCTTTTCCGGGGATACG. It codes for CASSFSGDT. The CDR3 reads in full as CASSFSGDTQYF.

Regarding this clone: Read data end 3 residues before the CDR3 end; the end is taken from the germline J gene. V and J are TRBV3-1 (or the pseudogene TRBV3-2) and TRBJ2-7; a possible D gene is TRBD2 (5 bases). V lost 1 base to trimming and J lost 6 bases, with 16 bases between them. CDR1 is LGHDT and CDR2 is YNNKEL in the germline V gene (reference sequence). This CDR3 has 15 residues. The CDR3: CASSQGGERAGEQYF. The DNA read from the CDR3 is TGTGCCAGCAGCCAAGGGGGAGAAAGGGCGGGCGAG.

In the case of this clone: The sequence runs out 3 residues before the end of the CDR3; the remainder is reconstructed from the germline J gene. The chain carries TRBV7-9 and TRBJ2-1; 7 bases agree with TRBD1. The trim removed 5 bases at V and 4 bases at J, leaving 8 bases unmatched. The CDR3 length is 15 residues. Germline V gene data show CDR1 as SEHNR and CDR2 as FQNEAQ (reference sequence). The CDR3 DNA, read in part, is TGTGCCAGCAGCCCGGGGACAGATTGGTACAATGAG. It codes for CASSPGTDWYNE. In full, the CDR3 reads CASSPGTDWYNEQFF.

About this clone itself: The read stops 3 residues short of the end of the CDR3; the missing end is completed from the germline J gene. The gene calls are TRBV5-6 and TRBJ1-3; no definite D call. CDR3 size: 14 residues. Trimming removed 9 bases from V and 4 bases from J, with 17 bases in between. Germline V lookup: CDR1 SGHDT, CDR2 YYEEEE. CDR3 region: CATQRHGGGNTIYF. The sequenced CDR3 bases are TGTGCCACCCAGCGGCACGGAGGAGGAAACACC.

Note on this clone: The read finishes 3 residues shy of the CDR3 end, and the germline J gene is used to complete it. The V gene is TRBV7-9, the J gene TRBJ2-2; 8 nucleotides align to TRBD1. Per the germline V gene, CDR1 is SEHNR and CDR2 is FQNEAQ (reference sequence). V trimming: 7 bases; J trimming: 2 bases; junction bases outside the gene matches: 6. CDR3 size: 15 residues. The sequenced CDR3 bases are TGTGCCAGCACCCAGGACAGGGTAAACACCGGGGAG. It codes for CASTQDRVNTGE. The whole CDR3 protein reads CASTQDRVNTGELFF. The full variable domain, rest sourced from reference TRBV7-9 and TRBJ2-2, is DTGVSQNPRHKITKRGQNVTFRCDPISEHNRLYWYRQTLGQGPEFLTYFQNEAQLEKSRLLSDRFSAERPKGSFSTLEIQRTEQGDSAMYLCASTQDRVNTGELFFGEGSRLTVL.

The CDR3 loop reads CASSLGAGRETQYF. The covered CDR3 bases are TGCGCCAGCAGCTTGGGCGCGGGAAGGGAGACC. The chain recombines TRBV5-1 with TRBJ2-5; perhaps TRBD2 as D (6 bases). Read data end 3 residues before the CDR3 end; the end is taken from the germline J gene. CDR1 SGHRS and CDR2 YFSETQ come from the germline V gene. The CDR3 spans 14 residues. Trimming took 0 bases from V and 5 from J, leaving 11 bases between them.

Concerning this clone itself: Coverage ceases 3 residues before the CDR3 finishes, and the germline J gene fills in the end. The chain has TRBV18 and TRBJ1-3; maybe TRBD1 (6 bases). Deletions cut 1 base from V and 0 bases from J, with 10 bases between. This CDR3 contains 16 residues. CDR1 is KGHSH, CDR2 LQKENI, per germline. CDR3 in amino acids: CASSPRGQSSGNTIYF. The sequenced CDR3 bases are TGTGCCAGCTCACCACGTGGACAGAGCTCTGGAAACACC.

About this clone: Coverage ceases 3 residues before the CDR3 finishes, and the germline J gene fills in the end. The chain couples TRBV7-2 to TRBJ1-2; tentatively, D is TRBD1 (5 bases). Germline CDR1 SGHTA, CDR2 FQGNSA. The CDR3 covers 13 residues. The V end was cut by 5 bases, the J end by 7 bases, with 14 bases between. The CDR3 bases that were read are TGTGCCAGCAGCAACTTTCAGGGCTCTGGC. This encodes CASSNFQGSG. The whole CDR3 sequence reads CASSNFQGSGYTF.

About this clone itself: The CDR3 end is not reached by the read, which stops 3 residues before it; the germline J gene fills it in. The rearrangement uses TRBV5-5 and TRBJ1-5; a possible D gene is TRBD1 (5 bases). This CDR3 is built from 14 residues. Between the trimmed V and J ends, which lost 0 bases and 7 bases, there was a span of 11 bases. Germline V CDR1 and CDR2: SGHKS, YYEKEE (reference sequence). CDR3 bases read: TGTGCCAGCAGCTTGGAAGCAGGGCGGCAGCCC. This encodes CASSLEAGRQP. The entire CDR3 protein reads CASSLEAGRQPQHF.

Remarks on this clone: The read gets to within 3 residues of the CDR3 end, and the germline J gene fills in the rest. V is TRBV7-2 and J is TRBJ2-7, with 7 bases lining up with TRBD2. CDR1 SGHTA and CDR2 FQGNSA come from the germline V gene. V trimming: 0 bases; J trimming: 0 bases; junction bases outside the gene matches: 8. CDR3 length: 17 residues. CDR3 DNA (partial): TGTGCCAGCAGCTTAGCGTGGGGCGGGGGAAGCTCCTACGAG. Encoded protein: CASSLAWGGGSSYE. The full CDR3 sequence reads CASSLAWGGGSSYEQYF.

Note on this clone: The read finishes 3 residues shy of the CDR3 end, and the germline J gene is used to complete it. The rearrangement joins TRBV2 to TRBJ2-1; TRBD2 matches 10 bases. V lost 6 bases and J lost 8; bases outside the gene matches: 10. Germline V gene lookup returns CDR1 SNHLY and CDR2 FYNNEI. The CDR3 totals 15 residues. CDR3 amino acids: CASRELAGSSDEQFF. The DNA read from the CDR3 is TGTGCCAGCAGGGAACTAGCGGGGTCGTCCGATGAG.

To note about this clone: The CDR3 end is not reached by the read, which stops 3 residues before it; the germline J gene fills it in. The chain recombines TRBV2 with TRBJ2-5, with 9 nucleotides matching TRBD2. V shed 7 bases, J shed 0 bases, and the junction held 9 bases outside the gene matches. Germline assignment: CDR1 SNHLY and CDR2 FYNNEI. The CDR3 consists of 16 residues. The CDR3 DNA, read in part, is TGTGCCAGCAATCTTAATAGCGGGGGCCACCAAGAGACC. It is translated as CASNLNSGGHQET. The complete CDR3 reads CASNLNSGGHQETQYF.

In regard to this clone: The read falls 3 residues short of the CDR3 end, and the missing part is taken from the germline J gene. The chain employs TRBV19 and TRBJ2-4; 10 nucleotides line up with TRBD1. Germline V CDR1 and CDR2: LNHDA, SQIVND (reference sequence). The CDR3 contains 16 residues. Trimming at V came to 0 bases and at J to 6 bases, leaving 5 bases not matched to a gene. CDR3 residues: CASSIDGTGVLNIQYF. The sequenced CDR3 bases are TGTGCCAGTAGTATAGATGGGACAGGGGTTTTAAACATT. Together with reference TRBV19 and TRBJ2-4, the CDR3 gives the full variable domain: DGGITQSPKYLFRKEGQNVTLSCEQNLNHDAMYWYRQDPGQGLRLIYYSQIVNDFQKGDIAEGYSVSREKKESFPLTVTSAQKNPTAFYLCASSIDGTGVLNIQYFGAGTRLSVL.

In the case of this clone: The CDR3 goes on 3 residues after the read ends, and that part is filled in from the germline J gene. The J gene is TRBJ2-7, the V gene TRBV2; 7 nucleotides match TRBD2. CDR3 length: 15 residues. The germline gives CDR1 SNHLY, CDR2 FYNNEI. V lost 7 bases to trimming and J lost 2 bases; unmatched junction nucleotides: 11. CDR3 region: CASTSLGGTTYEQYF. CDR3 bases read: TGTGCCAGCACCTCCCTGGGGGGGACCACCTACGAG.